This TCR beta chain was sequenced for a study of beta chain features in type 1 diabetes. Looking at the study overall: All of the samples together had roughly 110 million sorted cells examined. General study results and limits: When Type 1 diabetes patients were examined, their TCRB CDR3s proved moderately but significantly shorter in all four CD4+ subsets.

CDR1 is SGHRS and CDR2 is YFSETQ in the germline V gene. The V gene lost 4 bases and the J gene lost 8 bases, with 15 bases spanning the gap. This CDR3 contains 14 residues. This clone came up a few times. The antigen remains unidentified. Sequencing targeted expressed TCRB transcripts, as all isolated RNA had been reverse transcribed. Sequencing was performed with immunoSEQ multiplex PCR; in TCRdb, only in-frame clones are kept and a portion is missing. The sample lists some 360,000 clones; 8% to 10% were seen once. The authors obtained over 95% purity in all sorted populations. The chain recombines TRBV5-1 with TRBJ1-4; TRBD1 might be the D (6 bases). The sample comprised central memory CD4+ T cells from blood. This clonotype originated in a man aged 30-40 years with type 1 diabetes. In nucleotides, the CDR3 is TGCGCCAGCAGCCCCAGGGGTTTCGGCGAAAAACTGTTTTTT. This codes for CASSPRGFGEKLFF.